The subject of this entry is one T cell receptor (beta chain). The target antigen is unknown. This specimen comes from a study of T-cell reconstitution after alpha-beta-depleted transplantation in children. Study-wide results and caveats: Newly made T cells mostly supplied T-cell counts and diversity one year after transplant. Reportedly, only several hundred clones from non-depleted graft cells drove alpha-beta T-cell counts at about two months. Some patients' high day-60 TCRbeta diversity was attributed to recipient cells surviving conditioning.

Unique molecular identifiers were used to barcode this TCRbeta library. TCRdb re-derived calls from the PCR reads in MiXCR, one entry per CDR3 protein. The sample includes about a million distinct CDR3 sequences, about 31% of them seen just once. The CDR3 totals 12 residues. CDR1 and CDR2 (germline): LNHNV, YYDKDF (reference sequence). V was trimmed by 3 bases and J by 4 bases, leaving 6 bases between them. The sequence was obtained from a boy under three years old who had a stem cell transplant for SCID, so the T cells may come from the graft donor. This specimen consisted of PBMCs, mostly from graft donor cells, obtained 360 days after TCRalphabeta/CD19-depleted stem cell transplant. The rearrangement uses TRBV15 and TRBJ2-5; no clear D. CDR3 bases: TGTGCCACCAGCAGTATCGGAGAGACCCAGTACTTC. Protein: CATSSIGETQYF.